This T cell receptor (beta chain) was observed in a study of regulatory T cells in long-lasting Graves disease. Time point in this sample: newly diagnosed GD, antithyroid drugs for less than 3 months. The TCR library was made from RNA that had been extracted from PBMCs in TRIzol. This clonotype was detected ten times or more. CDR1 and CDR2 from the germline V gene are SGHAT and FQNNGV. Trimming shortened V by 3 bases and J by 4 bases, and 16 bases separated the two germline ends. The CDR3 sequence is 15 residues long. Combining iRepertoire HTBI primers with Arm-PCR of CDR3 regions, the authors built TCR beta libraries. TCRdb called the multiplex PCR reads again in MiXCR, with one record for every CDR3 protein. The table has roughly 320,000 distinct CDR3 sequences, over 15% seen once. The sample was also reused in another study, on T cells in Graves' hyperthyroidism and ophthalmopathy. From that second work: Uncontrolled infections, other autoimmune diseases, pregnancy or lactation led to exclusion of patients.

V usage is TRBV11-2 and J usage is TRBJ2-7; tentatively, D is TRBD1 (5 bases). The origin of this receptor is a man aged 40-49 years with Graves disease. Here the sequenced sample was peripheral blood mononuclear cells (PBMCs), taken at new diagnosis, from a patient treated with antithyroid drugs. CDR3 sequence (DNA): TGTGCCAGCAGCTTGGGTCAGGGCTTCTGGTACGAGCAGTACTTC. Amino acid sequence: CASSLGQGFWYEQYF.